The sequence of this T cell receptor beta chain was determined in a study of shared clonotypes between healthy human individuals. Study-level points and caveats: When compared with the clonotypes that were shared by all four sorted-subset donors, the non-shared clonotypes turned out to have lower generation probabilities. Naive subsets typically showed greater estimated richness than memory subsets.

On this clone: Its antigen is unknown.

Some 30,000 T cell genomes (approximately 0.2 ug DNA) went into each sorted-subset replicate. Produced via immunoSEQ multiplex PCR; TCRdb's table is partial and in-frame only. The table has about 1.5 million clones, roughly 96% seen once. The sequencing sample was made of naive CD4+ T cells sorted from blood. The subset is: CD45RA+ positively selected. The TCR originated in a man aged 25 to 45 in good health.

The CDR3 DNA sequence: TGTGCCAGCAGTCCGAACGACCGAAGAAGCAATCAGCCCCAGCATTTT. Residues: CASSPNDRRSNQPQHF. The chain combines TRBV28 with TRBJ1-5; D ambiguous. This CDR3 has 16 amino acids. The V and J ends lost 5 bases and 1 base respectively, with 15 bases between them. Germline V gene data show CDR1 as MDHEN and CDR2 as SYDVKM.